One sample yielded the 20 T cell receptor beta chains listed below, sequenced in a study of cytomegalovirus exposure and HLA in healthy donors. The PCR ran on 60 Vbeta and 13 Jbeta primers. TCRdb keeps only in-frame clones here, not all; method: immunoSEQ multiplex PCR. This sample has about 110,000 clones, with around 83% found just once. The material sequenced was PBMCs. Receptor source: a woman aged 55-69 years in good health and CMV-seropositive.

This chain joins TRBV7-9 and TRBJ1-2, with D unclear. The CDR3 runs 13 residues. Germline V gene data show CDR1 as SEHNR and CDR2 as FQNEAQ (reference sequence). V was clipped by 5 bases and J by 5 bases, with 12 bases between them. The CDR3 sequence is CASSGEIPYGYTF. The CDR3 DNA follows: TGTGCCAGCAGCGGTGAGATTCCATATGGCTACACCTTC.

The rearrangement uses TRBV7-9 and TRBJ2-3; no firm D call. Trimming cost V 0 bases and J 3 bases, with 10 bases left between them. This CDR3 region has 15 residues. Germline V gene data show CDR1 as SEHNR and CDR2 as FQNEAQ (reference sequence). The CDR3 protein is CASSLASGHTDTQYF. CDR3 DNA sequence: TGTGCCAGCAGCTTAGCTTCAGGCCATACAGATACGCAGTATTTT. Combining the CDR3 with reference TRBV7-9 and TRBJ2-3 gives the whole variable domain DTGVSQNPRHKITKRGQNVTFRCDPISEHNRLYWYRQTLGQGPEFLTYFQNEAQLEKSRLLSDRFSAERPKGSFSTLEIQRTEQGDSAMYLCASSLASGHTDTQYFGPGTRLTVL.

The J gene is TRBJ1-5, the V gene TRBV19, with a possible D match to TRBD1 (5 bases). The CDR3 length is 14 residues. Germline values: CDR1 LNHDA, CDR2 SQIVND (reference sequence). Trimming pared 3 bases from V and 7 bases from J, leaving 13 bases between. The CDR3 region is CASSMRGGWQPQHF. The DNA for the CDR3 is TGTGCCAGTAGTATGCGGGGGGGGTGGCAGCCCCAGCATTTT.

V usage is TRBV28 and J usage is TRBJ2-5, with unresolved D. Gene TRBJ2-7 matches the end of the DNA better, so the J call may be wrong. The CDR3 is made up of 14 amino acids. The germline gives CDR1 MDHEN, CDR2 SYDVKM. The CDR3 DNA follows: TGTGCCAGCGATTCTGGTGTGGTAGCCTACGAGCAGTACTTC. It specifies CASDSGVVAYEQYF.

This clone has just one count. The rearrangement links TRBV19 to TRBJ1-5; 11 bases line up with TRBD1. After removal of 3 bases from V and 6 bases from J, the junction contained 10 bases not matched to a gene. Germline CDR1 and CDR2: LNHDA and SQIVND (reference sequence). There are 17 residues in the CDR3. The CDR3 DNA reads TGTGCCAGTAGTATCCGGACAGGGGGCCTATCAGGTCAGCCCCAGCATTTT. Protein: CASSIRTGGLSGQPQHF.

This sequence joins TRBV28 and TRBJ2-2, with TRBD1 matching 9 bases. CDR3 size: 16 residues. Per the germline V gene, CDR1 is MDHEN and CDR2 is SYDVKM. V shed 4 bases and J 1 base; nucleotides not matched to a gene: 4. The CDR3 nucleotides are TGTGCCAGCAGTTATCCGGGACAGGGGAACACCGGGGAGCTGTTTTTT. This translates into CASSYPGQGNTGELFF. The entire variable domain, with the rest obtained from reference TRBV28 and TRBJ2-2, is as follows: DVKVTQSSRYLVKRTGEKVFLECVQDMDHENMFWYRQDPGLGLRLIYFSYDVKMKEKGDIPEGYSVSREKKERFSLILESASTNQTSMYLCASSYPGQGNTGELFFGEGSRLTVL.

The chain employs TRBV5-1 and TRBJ2-1; TRBD1 agrees at 7 bases. The CDR3 is made up of 14 amino acids. The trim removed 4 bases at V and 8 bases at J, leaving 9 bases unmatched. Looked up from germline, CDR1 is SGHRS and CDR2 is YFSETQ. CDR3 nucleotides: TGCGCCAGCAGCGTCGACAGGGCCGGGGATGAGCAGTTCTTC. This codes for CASSVDRAGDEQFF.

CDR3 DNA sequence: TGTGCCAGCAGTTCTCGGACTAGCGGGAGAAGAGAGACCCAGTACTTC. This codes for CASSSRTSGRRETQYF. The chain has TRBV28 and TRBJ2-5; 13 bases are shared with TRBD2. Germline values: CDR1 MDHEN, CDR2 SYDVKM. There are 16 residues in the CDR3. Germline trimming cut 4 bases from V and 4 bases from J; bases unmatched to any gene: 6. The whole variable domain, filled in from reference TRBV28 and TRBJ2-5, reads DVKVTQSSRYLVKRTGEKVFLECVQDMDHENMFWYRQDPGLGLRLIYFSYDVKMKEKGDIPEGYSVSREKKERFSLILESASTNQTSMYLCASSSRTSGRRETQYFGPGTRLLVL.

Note on this clone: Within the sample, other DNA sequences also encode this same CDR3. The gene calls are TRBV5-1 and TRBJ1-1; TRBD1 is a possible D gene (5 bases). CDR1 SGHRS and CDR2 YFSETQ come from the germline V gene. The CDR3 runs 14 residues. Trimming stripped 0 bases from V and 1 base from J, with 7 bases between. CDR3 coding DNA: TGCGCCAGCAGCTTGGGACAGACGAACACTGAAGCTTTCTTT. Protein product: CASSLGQTNTEAFF.

The genes are TRBV14 and TRBJ1-2; a weak D match, TRBD1 (6 bases). V lost 2 bases, J lost 7 bases, and 11 bases lay in between. The CDR3 extends over 13 amino acids. Germline values: CDR1 SGHDN, CDR2 FVKESK. The CDR3 coding sequence is TGTGCCAGCAGCCAAACAACCAGGGGTGGCTACACCTTC. Encoded protein: CASSQTTRGGYTF.

This clone was found a few times. The chain combines TRBV6-5 with TRBJ1-5; 9 bases agree with TRBD1. This CDR3 region has 13 residues. CDR1 is MNHEY, CDR2 SVGAGI, per germline. With 6 bases clipped from V and 10 bases from J, the junction kept 7 bases outside the gene matches. The CDR3 nucleotides are TGTGCCAGCAGGCCGGGACAGGGAAATCCCCAGCATTTT. Translation gives CASRPGQGNPQHF.

This rearrangement joins TRBV28 to TRBJ1-1; TRBD1 might be the D (6 bases). Germline V gives CDR1 MDHEN, CDR2 SYDVKM. V was pared by 6 bases and J by 1 base, with 15 bases between. The CDR3 loop spans 15 amino acids. CDR3 bases: TGTGCCAGCAGCCCCGGCGACAGGCGGAACACTGAAGCTTTCTTT. Translated, it gives CASSPGDRRNTEAFF.

The rearrangement uses TRBV7-9 and TRBJ1-2, with no clear D. The V end was cut by 5 bases, the J end by 4 bases, with 14 bases between. The CDR3 is 14 amino acids. Germline values: CDR1 SEHNR, CDR2 FQNEAQ (reference sequence). In DNA form, the CDR3 reads TGTGCCAGCAGCGAGAACAGCCCGAGCTATGGCTACACCTTC. As protein: CASSENSPSYGYTF. The full variable domain, completed using reference TRBV7-9 and TRBJ1-2, is DTGVSQNPRHKITKRGQNVTFRCDPISEHNRLYWYRQTLGQGPEFLTYFQNEAQLEKSRLLSDRFSAERPKGSFSTLEIQRTEQGDSAMYLCASSENSPSYGYTFGSGTRLTVV.

The chain has TRBV5-1 and TRBJ1-1; no firm D call. V was clipped by 4 bases and J by 4 bases, with 11 bases between them. CDR1 is SGHRS, CDR2 YFSETQ, per germline. The CDR3 extends over 13 amino acids. The CDR3: CASSEAGFTEAFF. The DNA of the CDR3 is TGCGCCAGCAGCGAGGCGGGTTTCACTGAAGCTTTCTTT.

The CDR3 loop is CASSISGFRYAFF. In DNA, the CDR3 is TGTGCCAGTAGTATTTCGGGTTTTAGGTATGCTTTCTTT. The rearrangement joins TRBV19 to TRBJ1-1; D is unclear. The V gene lost 3 bases and the J gene lost 11 bases, with 16 bases spanning the gap. This CDR3 is 13 amino acids long. Germline V gene sequence: CDR1 LNHDA, CDR2 SQIVND (reference sequence).

This rearrangement joins TRBV7-2 to TRBJ2-7; 14 bases line up with TRBD2. The CDR3 sequence is 18 residues long. Germline V gene lookup returns CDR1 SGHTA and CDR2 FQGNSA. V shed 1 base, J shed 3 bases, and the junction held 8 bases outside the gene matches. CDR3 nucleotides: TGTGCCAGCAGCTTAGGTCCGACTAGCGGGAGGGCCCTCTACGAGCAGTACTTC. Translation: CASSLGPTSGRALYEQYF.

The DNA for the CDR3 is TGTGCTAGTGCCCTCCAAGCCTCCTACAATGAGCAGTTCTTC. Protein product: CASALQASYNEQFF. The chain carries TRBV12-5 and TRBJ2-1; D gene ambiguous. CDR3 size: 14 residues. From germline, CDR1 is LGHNT and CDR2 FRNRAP. The germline V and J ends were trimmed by 7 bases and 0 bases, with 10 bases remaining between them.

The V and J genes are TRBV5-6 and TRBJ1-2; a weak D match, TRBD1 (6 bases). V was trimmed by 4 bases and J by 2 bases, leaving 12 bases between them. The germline gives CDR1 SGHDT, CDR2 YYEEEE. The CDR3 contains 14 residues. CDR3 sequence (DNA): TGTGCCAGCAGCCAGGTCGACAGGAACTATGGCTACACCTTC. This codes for CASSQVDRNYGYTF.

Regarding this clone: Other nucleotide sequences in the sample specify the same CDR3. The chain is built from TRBV12-5 and TRBJ2-2; 8 bases map to TRBD2. V shed 5 bases and J 0 bases; nucleotides not matched to a gene: 5. Germline loops: CDR1 LGHNT, CDR2 FRNRAP. This CDR3 contains 16 residues. CDR3 bases: TGTGCTAGTGGTACCCTAGCGGGCTCGAACACCGGGGAGCTGTTTTTT. Residues: CASGTLAGSNTGELFF.

Concerning this clone itself: Other DNA sequences in this specimen translate into the identical CDR3. This chain links TRBV29-1 with TRBJ1-2; D perhaps matches TRBD1 (5 bases). Germline CDR1 SQVTM, CDR2 ANQGSEA. This CDR3 is 12 amino acids long. V dropped 3 bases and J dropped 3 bases, with 8 bases sitting between them. The CDR3 protein is CSVDQGDYGYTF. For the CDR3, the DNA is TGCAGCGTTGATCAGGGTGACTATGGCTACACCTTC.